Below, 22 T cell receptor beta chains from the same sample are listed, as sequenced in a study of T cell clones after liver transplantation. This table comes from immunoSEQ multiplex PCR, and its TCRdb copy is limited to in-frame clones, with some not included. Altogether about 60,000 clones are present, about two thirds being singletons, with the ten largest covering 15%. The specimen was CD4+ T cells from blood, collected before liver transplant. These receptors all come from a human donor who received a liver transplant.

In DNA form, the CDR3 reads TGTGCCAGCAGAGTGGGGGGGGGCACCGGGGAGCTGTTTTTT. Protein product: CASRVGGGTGELFF. The V call is TRBV2, the J call TRBJ2-2; TRBD2 matches 7 bases. Germline-derived CDR1 and CDR2 are SNHLY and FYNNEI. V lost 6 bases and J lost 4; bases outside the gene matches: 5. The CDR3 covers 14 residues.

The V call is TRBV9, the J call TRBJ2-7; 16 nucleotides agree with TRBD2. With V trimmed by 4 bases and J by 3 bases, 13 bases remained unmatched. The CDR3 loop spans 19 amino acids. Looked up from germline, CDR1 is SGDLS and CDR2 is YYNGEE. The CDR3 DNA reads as TGTGCCAGCAGCATCGGGACTAGCGGGGGGGCCCAGACAATCTACGAGCAGTACTTC. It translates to CASSIGTSGGAQTIYEQYF. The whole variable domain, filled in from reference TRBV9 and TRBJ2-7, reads DSGVTQTPKHLITATGQRVTLRCSPRSGDLSVYWYQQSLDQGLQFLIQYYNGEERAKGNILERFSAQQFPDLHSELNLSSLELGDSALYFCASSIGTSGGAQTIYEQYFGPGTRLTVT.

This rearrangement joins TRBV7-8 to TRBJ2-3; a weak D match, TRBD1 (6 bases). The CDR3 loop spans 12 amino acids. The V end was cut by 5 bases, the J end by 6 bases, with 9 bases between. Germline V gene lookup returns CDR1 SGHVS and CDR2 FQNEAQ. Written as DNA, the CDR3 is TGTGCCAGCAGCCCCCAGGGGGATACGCAGTATTTT. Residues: CASSPQGDTQYF.

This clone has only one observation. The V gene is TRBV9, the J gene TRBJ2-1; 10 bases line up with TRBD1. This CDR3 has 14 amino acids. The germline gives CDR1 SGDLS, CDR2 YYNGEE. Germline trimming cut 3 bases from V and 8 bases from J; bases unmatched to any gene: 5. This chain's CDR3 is CASSALTGGDEQFF. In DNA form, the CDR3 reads TGTGCCAGCAGCGCCCTGACAGGGGGCGATGAGCAGTTCTTC.

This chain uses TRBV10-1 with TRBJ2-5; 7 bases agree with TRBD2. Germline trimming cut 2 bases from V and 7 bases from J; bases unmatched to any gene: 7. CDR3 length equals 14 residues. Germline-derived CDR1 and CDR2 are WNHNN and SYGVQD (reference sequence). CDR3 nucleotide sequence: TGCGCCAGCAGTGAGAGCGGGGAAATAGGGACCCAGTACTTC. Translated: CASSESGEIGTQYF.

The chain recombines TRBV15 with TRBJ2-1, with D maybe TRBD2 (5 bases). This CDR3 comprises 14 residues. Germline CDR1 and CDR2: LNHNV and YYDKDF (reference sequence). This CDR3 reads CAIRGGGRVNEQFF. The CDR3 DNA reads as TGTGCTATACGCGGTGGCGGGCGGGTCAATGAGCAGTTCTTC.

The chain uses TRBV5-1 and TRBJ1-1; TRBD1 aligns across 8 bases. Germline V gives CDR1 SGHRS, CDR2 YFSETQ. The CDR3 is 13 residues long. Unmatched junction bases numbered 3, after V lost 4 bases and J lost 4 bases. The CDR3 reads CASSQTGGTEAFF. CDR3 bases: TGCGCCAGCAGCCAAACAGGGGGCACTGAAGCTTTCTTT.

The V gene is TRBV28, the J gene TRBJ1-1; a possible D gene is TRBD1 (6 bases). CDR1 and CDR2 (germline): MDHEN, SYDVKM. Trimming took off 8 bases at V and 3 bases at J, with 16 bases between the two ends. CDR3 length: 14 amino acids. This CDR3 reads CASFPGQTYTEAFF. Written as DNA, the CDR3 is TGTGCCAGCTTTCCAGGACAGACTTACACTGAAGCTTTCTTT.

This chain's CDR3 is CASRTIPQSSYNSPLHF. The CDR3 DNA is TGTGCCAGCAGGACCATACCACAGAGCTCCTATAATTCACCCCTCCACTTT. The rearrangement joins TRBV27 to TRBJ1-6; D unclear. Germline lookup yields CDR1 MNHEY and CDR2 SMNVEV (reference sequence). The CDR3 extends over 17 amino acids. V lost 6 bases to trimming and J lost 0 bases, with 15 bases between them.

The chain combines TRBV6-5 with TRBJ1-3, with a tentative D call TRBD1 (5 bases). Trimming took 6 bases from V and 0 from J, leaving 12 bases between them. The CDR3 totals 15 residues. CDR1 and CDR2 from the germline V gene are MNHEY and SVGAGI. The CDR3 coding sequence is TGTGCCAGCAGCGTGTGGGGGGACTCTGGAAACACCATATATTTT. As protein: CASSVWGDSGNTIYF.

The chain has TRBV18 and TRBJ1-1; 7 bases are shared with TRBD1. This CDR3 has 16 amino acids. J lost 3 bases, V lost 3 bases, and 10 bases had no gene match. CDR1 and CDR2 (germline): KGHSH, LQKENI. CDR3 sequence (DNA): TGTGCCAGCTCACCCAAAAGCCGCGACAGGGACACTGAAGCTTTCTTT. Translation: CASSPKSRDRDTEAFF.

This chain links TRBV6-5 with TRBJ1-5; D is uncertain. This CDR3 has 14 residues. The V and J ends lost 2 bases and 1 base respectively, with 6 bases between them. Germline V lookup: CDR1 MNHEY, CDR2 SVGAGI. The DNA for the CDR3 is TGTGCCAGCAGTTACGCGGGGAGCAATCAGCCCCAGCATTTT. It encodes CASSYAGSNQPQHF.

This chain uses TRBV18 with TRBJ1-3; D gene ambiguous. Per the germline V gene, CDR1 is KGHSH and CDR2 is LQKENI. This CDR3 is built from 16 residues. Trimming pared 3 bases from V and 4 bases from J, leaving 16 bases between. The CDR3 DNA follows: TGTGCCAGCTCACCCTCAGGACCGGGAACAGGAAACACCATATATTTT. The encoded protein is CASSPSGPGTGNTIYF.

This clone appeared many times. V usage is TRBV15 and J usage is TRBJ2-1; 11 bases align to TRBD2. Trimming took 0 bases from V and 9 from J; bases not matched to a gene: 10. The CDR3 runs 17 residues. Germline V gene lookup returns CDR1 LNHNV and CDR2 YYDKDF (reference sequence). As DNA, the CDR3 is TGTGCCACCAGCAGAGATCTGGTAGCGGGGGGGCCCGGTGAGCAGTTCTTC. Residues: CATSRDLVAGGPGEQFF.

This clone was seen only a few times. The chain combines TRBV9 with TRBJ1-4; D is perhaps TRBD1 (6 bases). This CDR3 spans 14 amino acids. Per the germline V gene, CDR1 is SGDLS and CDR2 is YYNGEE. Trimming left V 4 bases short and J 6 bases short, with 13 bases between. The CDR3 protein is CASSLRQDHEKLFF. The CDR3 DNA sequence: TGTGCCAGCAGCCTTAGACAGGACCATGAAAAACTGTTTTTT.

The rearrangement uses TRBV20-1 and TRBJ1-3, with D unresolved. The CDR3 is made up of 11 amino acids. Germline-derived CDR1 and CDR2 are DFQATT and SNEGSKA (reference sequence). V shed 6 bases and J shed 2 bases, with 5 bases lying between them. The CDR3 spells CSATTGNTIYF. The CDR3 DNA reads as TGCAGTGCCACAACTGGAAACACCATATATTTT.

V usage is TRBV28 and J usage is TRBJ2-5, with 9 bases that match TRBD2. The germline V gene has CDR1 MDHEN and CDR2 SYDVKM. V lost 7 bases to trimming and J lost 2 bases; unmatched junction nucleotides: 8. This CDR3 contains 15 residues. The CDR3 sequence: CASTPSGGLQETQYF. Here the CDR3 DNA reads TGTGCCAGCACACCCAGCGGGGGGCTACAAGAGACCCAGTACTTC.

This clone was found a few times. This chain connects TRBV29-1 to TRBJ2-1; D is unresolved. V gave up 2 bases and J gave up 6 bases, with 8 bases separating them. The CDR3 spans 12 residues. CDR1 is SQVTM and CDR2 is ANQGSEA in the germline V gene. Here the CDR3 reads CSVESTVNEQFF. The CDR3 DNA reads TGCAGCGTTGAATCCACTGTCAATGAGCAGTTCTTC.

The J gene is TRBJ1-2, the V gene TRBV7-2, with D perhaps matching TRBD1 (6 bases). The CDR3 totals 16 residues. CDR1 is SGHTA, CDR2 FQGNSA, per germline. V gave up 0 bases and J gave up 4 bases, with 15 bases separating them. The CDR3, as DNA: TGTGCCAGCAGCTTAGCAAGGGGGTTGGGTGGCTATGGCTACACCTTC. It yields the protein CASSLARGLGGYGYTF.

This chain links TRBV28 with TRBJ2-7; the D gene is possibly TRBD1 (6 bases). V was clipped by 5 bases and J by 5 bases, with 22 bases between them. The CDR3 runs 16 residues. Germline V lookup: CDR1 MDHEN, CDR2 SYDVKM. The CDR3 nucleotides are TGTGCCAGCAGTCCCGCCGGTTTACAGGGTGACGACGAGCAGTACTTC. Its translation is CASSPAGLQGDDEQYF.

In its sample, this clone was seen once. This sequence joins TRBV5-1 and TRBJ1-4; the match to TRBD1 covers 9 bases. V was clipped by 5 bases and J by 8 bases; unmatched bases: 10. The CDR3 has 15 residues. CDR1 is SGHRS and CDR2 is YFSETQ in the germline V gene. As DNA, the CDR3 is TGCGCCAGCAGATTACGGGACAGGGAGGGCGAAAAACTGTTTTTT. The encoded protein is CASRLRDREGEKLFF.

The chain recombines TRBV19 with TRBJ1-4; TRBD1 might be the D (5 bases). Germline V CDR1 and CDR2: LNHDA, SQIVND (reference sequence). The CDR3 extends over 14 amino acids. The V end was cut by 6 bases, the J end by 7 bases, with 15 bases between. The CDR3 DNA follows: TGTGCCAGTAGCCCGGACACCCCGGGTGAAAAACTGTTTTTT. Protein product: CASSPDTPGEKLFF.